Listed below are T cell receptor beta chains from one sample, sequenced in a study of CD8 T cells in ankylosing spondylitis. TCRdb re-derived calls from the 5' RACE reads in MiXCR, one entry per CDR3 protein. The sample has 340,000 or so distinct CDR3 sequences, roughly 15% seen once. Sequencing input: blood, either unsorted or a sorted T cell fraction (not recorded which). These receptors originate from a male donor with ankylosing spondylitis or in good health (not recorded which). Both conserved end residues are part of each CDR3. Fields, in order: V gene, D gene, CDR3 length, clone size, J gene, CDR3 protein, CDR3 DNA. D genes are given only for firm matches. Part of the rows lack a size; the others show once, few, many or a class for expanded clones.

V: TRBV2
D: NA
length: 15
size: NA
J: TRBJ1-6
CDR3: CASSAKSSYNSPLHF
DNA: TGTGCCAGCAGTGCCAAGAGCTCCTATAATTCACCCCTCCACTTT

V: TRBV18
D: TRBD2
length: 15
size: NA
J: TRBJ2-7
CDR3: CASSPVGEGSYEQYF
DNA: TGTGCCAGCTCACCAGTGGGGGAGGGGTCCTACGAGCAGTACTTC

V: TRBV20-1
D: NA
length: 13
size: NA
J: TRBJ1-2
CDR3: CSAGAGINYGYTF
DNA: TGCAGTGCCGGAGCGGGGATTAACTATGGCTACACCTTC

V: TRBV6-5
D: TRBD1
length: 15
size: NA
J: TRBJ2-3
CDR3: CASSYSRDRGDTQYF
DNA: TGTGCCAGCAGTTACTCCCGGGACAGGGGAGATACGCAGTATTTT

V: TRBV2
D: TRBD1
length: 15
size: few
J: TRBJ1-4
CDR3: CASSEDRGFGEKLFF
DNA: TGTGCCAGCAGTGAGGACAGGGGTTTCGGTGAAAAACTGTTTTTT

V: TRBV5-1
D: NA
length: 14
size: NA
J: TRBJ2-1
CDR3: CASSLAASQDEQFF
DNA: TGCGCCAGCAGCTTGGCTGCTTCCCAGGATGAGCAGTTCTTC

V: TRBV11-2
D: NA
length: 14
size: few
J: TRBJ2-3
CDR3: CASSSGLPTDTQYF
DNA: TGTGCCAGCAGCTCAGGACTCCCCACAGATACGCAGTATTTT

V: TRBV9
D: NA
length: 11
size: NA
J: TRBJ1-1
CDR3: CASSGTGEAFF
DNA: TGTGCCAGCAGCGGGACTGGTGAAGCTTTCTTT

V: TRBV11-2
D: NA
length: 14
size: few
J: TRBJ2-5
CDR3: CASSRGGTGETQYF
DNA: TGTGCCAGCAGCCGTGGGGGGACGGGAGAGACCCAGTACTTC

V: TRBV20-1
D: NA
length: 14
size: NA
J: TRBJ1-5
CDR3: CSASPRTVDQPQHF
DNA: TGCAGTGCTAGCCCCCGGACAGTCGATCAGCCCCAGCATTTT

V: TRBV4-1
D: TRBD2
length: 15
size: few
J: TRBJ2-7
CDR3: CASSTTPAGVYEQYF
DNA: TGCGCCAGCAGCACAACTCCAGCGGGGGTATACGAGCAGTACTTC

V: TRBV7-8
D: NA
length: 13
size: few
J: TRBJ2-1
CDR3: CATASTSYNEQFF
DNA: TGTGCCACCGCTAGCACAAGCTACAATGAGCAGTTCTTC

V: TRBV11-2
D: TRBD2
length: 15
size: NA
J: TRBJ2-3
CDR3: CASSPLDGRGDTQYF
DNA: TGTGCCAGCAGCCCCCTAGACGGGAGGGGAGATACGCAGTATTTT

V: TRBV3-1
D: NA
length: 13
size: NA
J: TRBJ2-5
CDR3: CASSRPIVRTQYF
DNA: TGTGCCAGCAGCCGCCCGATAGTAAGGACCCAGTACTTC

V: TRBV15
D: TRBD1
length: 14
size: NA
J: TRBJ1-1
CDR3: CATSRKDRQTEAFF
DNA: TGTGCCACCAGCAGGAAGGACAGGCAGACTGAAGCTTTCTTT

V: TRBV5-1
D: NA
length: 13
size: many
J: TRBJ2-3
CDR3: CASSLEGADTQYF
DNA: TGCGCCAGCAGCTTGGAAGGAGCAGATACGCAGTATTTT

V: TRBV2
D: NA
length: 12
size: once
J: TRBJ2-5
CDR3: CASARRTETQYF
DNA: TGTGCCAGCGCCAGAAGGACAGAGACCCAGTACTTC

V: TRBV4-1
D: TRBD2
length: 17
size: few
J: TRBJ2-5
CDR3: CASSQGLAGDLQETQYF
DNA: TGCGCCAGCAGCCAAGGGCTAGCGGGAGACCTCCAAGAGACCCAGTACTTC

V: TRBV5-1
D: NA
length: 14
size: many
J: TRBJ2-5
CDR3: CASSLGSGQETQYF
DNA: TGCGCCAGCAGCTTGGGAAGCGGCCAAGAGACCCAGTACTTC

V: TRBV7-9
D: NA
length: 15
size: NA
J: TRBJ1-2
CDR3: CASSLDVGTVNGYTF
DNA: TGTGCCAGCAGCTTAGACGTTGGGACGGTGAACGGCTACACCTTC

V: TRBV29-1
D: NA
length: 11
size: many
J: TRBJ2-1
CDR3: CSVEEYSEQFF
DNA: TGCAGCGTTGAAGAGTACAGTGAGCAGTTCTTC

V: TRBV14
D: NA
length: 14
size: NA
J: TRBJ2-1
CDR3: CASSPRSPSNEQFF
DNA: TGTGCCAGCAGCCCCCGTTCTCCCAGCAATGAGCAGTTCTTC

V: TRBV5-1
D: NA
length: 14
size: many
J: TRBJ2-3
CDR3: CASSLMGGTDTQYF
DNA: TGCGCCAGCAGCTTAATGGGGGGCACAGATACGCAGTATTTT

V: TRBV11-2
D: NA
length: 12
size: few
J: TRBJ1-4
CDR3: CASSLGPGSKFF
DNA: TGTGCCAGCAGCTTAGGGCCGGGAAGTAAGTTTTTT

V: TRBV6-1
D: NA
length: 16
size: NA
J: TRBJ2-3
CDR3: CASTPRGRYGTDTQYF
DNA: TGTGCCAGCACCCCCCGGGGGAGGTATGGCACAGATACGCAGTATTTT

V: TRBV20-1
D: NA
length: 12
size: NA
J: TRBJ1-1
CDR3: CSARQGKGEAFF
DNA: TGCAGTGCTAGGCAGGGTAAAGGTGAAGCTTTCTTT

V: TRBV12-3/TRBV12-4
D: TRBD2
length: 15
size: NA
J: TRBJ2-3
CDR3: CASRPGGADGDTQYF
DNA: TGTGCCAGCAGGCCCGGGGGGGCCGACGGAGATACGCAGTATTTT

V: TRBV30
D: TRBD2
length: 14
size: NA
J: TRBJ2-3
CDR3: CAWRLAGTLYTQYF
DNA: TGTGCCTGGAGACTAGCGGGGACTCTGTATACGCAGTATTTT

V: TRBV19
D: TRBD1
length: 15
size: few
J: TRBJ1-1
CDR3: CASSAGTGGSTEAFF
DNA: TGTGCCAGTAGTGCCGGGACAGGGGGTAGCACTGAAGCTTTCTTT

V: TRBV9
D: TRBD2
length: 14
size: NA
J: TRBJ2-7
CDR3: CASTPNSGAYEQYF
DNA: TGTGCCAGCACCCCCAATAGCGGGGCCTACGAGCAGTACTTC

V: TRBV2
D: NA
length: 14
size: NA
J: TRBJ2-1
CDR3: CASSRTGPYNEQFF
DNA: TGTGCCAGCAGTAGGACCGGGCCCTACAATGAGCAGTTCTTC

V: TRBV6-1
D: NA
length: 15
size: few
J: TRBJ2-3
CDR3: CASSPQTDYTDTQYF
DNA: TGTGCCAGCAGCCCCCAGACAGACTACACAGATACGCAGTATTTT

V: TRBV27
D: TRBD1
length: 12
size: many
J: TRBJ1-2
CDR3: CAARGRDYGYTF
DNA: TGTGCCGCCAGGGGGCGCGACTATGGCTACACCTTC

V: TRBV29-1
D: NA
length: 14
size: few
J: TRBJ2-7
CDR3: CSVQRRQGSYEQYF
DNA: TGCAGCGTCCAGAGGCGGCAGGGGTCGTACGAGCAGTACTTC

V: TRBV12-3/TRBV12-4
D: TRBD2
length: 15
size: NA
J: TRBJ2-1
CDR3: CASSLRTSGNNEQFF
DNA: TGTGCCAGCAGTTTAAGGACTAGCGGAAACAATGAGCAGTTCTTC

V: TRBV29-1
D: NA
length: 12
size: many
J: TRBJ2-2
CDR3: CSGRQGTGELFF
DNA: TGCAGCGGGCGTCAGGGGACCGGGGAGCTGTTTTTT

V: TRBV27
D: NA
length: 14
size: many
J: TRBJ2-1
CDR3: CASSLKLSYNEQFF
DNA: TGTGCCAGCAGTTTAAAATTGTCCTACAATGAGCAGTTCTTC

V: TRBV11-2
D: TRBD1
length: 15
size: NA
J: TRBJ2-7
CDR3: CASSLEQGATYEQYF
DNA: TGTGCCAGCAGCCTAGAACAGGGGGCTACTTACGAGCAGTACTTC

V: TRBV6-6
D: NA
length: 13
size: NA
J: TRBJ2-5
CDR3: CASSYTTQETQYF
DNA: TGTGCCAGCAGTTACACGACTCAAGAGACCCAGTACTTC

V: TRBV12-3/TRBV12-4
D: NA
length: 13
size: few
J: TRBJ1-1
CDR3: CASTKTPIMEAFF
DNA: TGTGCCAGCACCAAGACCCCCATCATGGAAGCTTTCTTT

V: TRBV6-1
D: TRBD1
length: 17
size: many
J: TRBJ2-2
CDR3: CASSPGTGGANTGELFF
DNA: TGTGCCAGCAGTCCCGGGACAGGGGGCGCGAACACCGGGGAGCTGTTTTTT

V: TRBV4-2
D: TRBD1
length: 15
size: NA
J: TRBJ1-4
CDR3: CASSQPDRRVEKLFF
DNA: TGTGCCAGCAGCCAACCGGACAGGCGGGTGGAAAAACTGTTTTTT

V: TRBV5-1
D: NA
length: 13
size: few
J: TRBJ2-7
CDR3: CASSLAPGYEQYF
DNA: TGCGCCAGCAGCTTGGCCCCAGGCTACGAGCAGTACTTC